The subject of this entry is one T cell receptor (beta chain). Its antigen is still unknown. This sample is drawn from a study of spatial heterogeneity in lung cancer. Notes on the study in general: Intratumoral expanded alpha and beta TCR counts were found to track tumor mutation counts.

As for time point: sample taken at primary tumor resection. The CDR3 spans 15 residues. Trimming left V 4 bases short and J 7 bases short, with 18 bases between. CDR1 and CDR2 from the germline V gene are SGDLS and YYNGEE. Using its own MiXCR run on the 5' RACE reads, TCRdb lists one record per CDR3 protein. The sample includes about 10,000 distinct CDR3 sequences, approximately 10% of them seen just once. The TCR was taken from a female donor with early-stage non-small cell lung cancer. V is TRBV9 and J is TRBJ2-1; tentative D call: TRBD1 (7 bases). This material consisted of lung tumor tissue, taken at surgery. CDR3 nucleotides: TGTGCCAGCAGCCCTTACCTGACAGGGAGGAATGAGCAGTTCTTC. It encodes CASSPYLTGRNEQFF. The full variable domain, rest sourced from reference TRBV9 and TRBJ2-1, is DSGVTQTPKHLITATGQRVTLRCSPRSGDLSVYWYQQSLDQGLQFLIQYYNGEERAKGNILERFSAQQFPDLHSELNLSSLELGDSALYFCASSPYLTGRNEQFFGPGTRLTVL.